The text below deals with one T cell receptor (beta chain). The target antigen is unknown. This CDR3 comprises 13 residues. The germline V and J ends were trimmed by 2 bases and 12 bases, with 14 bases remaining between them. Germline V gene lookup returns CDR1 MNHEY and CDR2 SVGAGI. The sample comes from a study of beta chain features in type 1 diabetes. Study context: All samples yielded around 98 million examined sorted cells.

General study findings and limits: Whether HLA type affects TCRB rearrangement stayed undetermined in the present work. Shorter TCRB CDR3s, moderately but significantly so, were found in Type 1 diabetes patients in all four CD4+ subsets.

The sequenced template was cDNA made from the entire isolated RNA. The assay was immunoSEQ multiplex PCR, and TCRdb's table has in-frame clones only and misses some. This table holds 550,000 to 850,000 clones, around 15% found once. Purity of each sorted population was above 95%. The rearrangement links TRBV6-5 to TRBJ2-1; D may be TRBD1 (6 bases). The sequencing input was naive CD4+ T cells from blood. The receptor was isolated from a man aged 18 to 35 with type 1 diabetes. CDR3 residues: CASSYATETGQFF. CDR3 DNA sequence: TGTGCCAGCAGTTACGCCACGGAGACAGGGCAGTTCTTC.